This is a list of T cell receptor beta chains from one sample in a study of blood T cells in healthy people across ages. TCRdb re-derived calls from the 5' RACE reads in MiXCR, one entry per CDR3 protein. This table has about 1.8 million distinct CDR3 sequences, about 50% appearing once. Specimen: blood. The receptor source for this set is a woman aged 40-49 years in good health. The CDR3 runs from the conserved cysteine through the conserved F or W. A D gene is named only where the DNA matches it firmly. Rows may omit the clone size; those that give it use once, few, many or a size class.

j_gene: TRBJ1-4
v_gene: TRBV5-5
abundance: NA
d_gene: NA
len: 14
CDR3aa: CASSFYRGGEKLFF
CDR3nt: TGTGCCAGCAGCTTTTATCGGGGCGGTGAAAAACTGTTTTTT

j_gene: TRBJ2-2
v_gene: TRBV27
abundance: NA
d_gene: NA
len: 15
CDR3aa: CASSAGRVSGGELFF
CDR3nt: TGTGCCAGCAGCGCGGGCCGGGTATCCGGCGGGGAGCTGTTTTTT

j_gene: TRBJ2-3
v_gene: TRBV28
abundance: NA
d_gene: NA
len: 11
CDR3aa: CARRGEDTQYF
CDR3nt: TGTGCCAGGAGAGGAGAAGATACGCAGTATTTT

j_gene: TRBJ2-7
v_gene: TRBV6-6
abundance: NA
d_gene: TRBD1
len: 15
CDR3aa: CASSSPRGTAYEQYF
CDR3nt: TGTGCCAGCAGTTCGCCGAGGGGGACAGCGTACGAGCAGTACTTC

j_gene: TRBJ2-4
v_gene: TRBV6-5
abundance: NA
d_gene: TRBD1
len: 16
CDR3aa: CASSYPTGGSKNIQYF
CDR3nt: TGTGCCAGCAGTTACCCCACAGGGGGGTCCAAAAACATTCAGTACTTC

j_gene: TRBJ2-1
v_gene: TRBV20-1
abundance: NA
d_gene: NA
len: 14
CDR3aa: CSASQQGSGDEQFF
CDR3nt: TGCAGTGCTAGTCAGCAGGGGAGTGGGGATGAGCAGTTCTTC

j_gene: TRBJ2-1
v_gene: TRBV4-2
abundance: NA
d_gene: NA
len: 15
CDR3aa: CASGQDARTYNEQFF
CDR3nt: TGTGCCAGCGGCCAAGATGCTAGGACCTACAATGAGCAGTTCTTC

j_gene: TRBJ2-5
v_gene: TRBV13
abundance: NA
d_gene: NA
len: 13
CDR3aa: CASQTEEEGTQYF
CDR3nt: TGTGCCAGCCAAACCGAGGAAGAGGGGACCCAGTACTTC

j_gene: TRBJ2-7
v_gene: TRBV6-1
abundance: NA
d_gene: NA
len: 16
CDR3aa: CASCSVQGVKFYEQYF
CDR3nt: TGTGCCAGCTGCTCAGTACAGGGAGTTAAGTTCTACGAGCAGTACTTC

j_gene: TRBJ2-4
v_gene: TRBV2
abundance: NA
d_gene: TRBD1
len: 12
CDR3aa: CASIAGGNIQYF
CDR3nt: TGTGCCAGCATAGCAGGGGGAAACATTCAGTACTTC

j_gene: TRBJ2-2
v_gene: TRBV3-1
abundance: NA
d_gene: NA
len: 15
CDR3aa: CASSQGSPGTGELFF
CDR3nt: TGTGCCAGCAGCCAGGGGAGCCCCGGGACCGGGGAGCTGTTTTTT

j_gene: TRBJ1-2
v_gene: TRBV20-1
abundance: few
d_gene: NA
len: 10
CDR3aa: CSAQAWGYTF
CDR3nt: TGCAGTGCCCAGGCCTGGGGCTACACCTTC

j_gene: TRBJ2-1
v_gene: TRBV4-1
abundance: NA
d_gene: TRBD2
len: 16
CDR3aa: CASSQRLAGGNDEQFF
CDR3nt: TGCGCCAGCAGCCAAAGATTAGCGGGGGGGAACGATGAGCAGTTCTTC

j_gene: TRBJ2-1
v_gene: TRBV20-1
abundance: few
d_gene: NA
len: 13
CDR3aa: CSASGGLYNEQFF
CDR3nt: TGCAGTGCTAGCGGGGGGCTCTACAATGAGCAGTTCTTC

j_gene: TRBJ1-5
v_gene: TRBV20-1
abundance: once
d_gene: NA
len: 12
CDR3aa: CSAGEINQPQHF
CDR3nt: TGCAGTGCAGGGGAGATCAATCAGCCCCAGCATTTT

j_gene: TRBJ2-1
v_gene: TRBV24-1
abundance: NA
d_gene: NA
len: 14
CDR3aa: CATSDPTGNKEQFF
CDR3nt: TGTGCCACCAGTGACCCCACAGGGAACAAGGAGCAGTTCTTC